This T cell receptor beta chain was profiled in a study of cytomegalovirus exposure and HLA in healthy donors. General observations from the study: In a later analysis, HLA-C alleles had the fewest associated TCRs, DRB1 alleles the most. Sequences of the TCR beta chain were said to predict the HLA-A and HLA-B alleles of most subjects accurately. It was taken for granted in presence/absence analyses that sequencing depth across donors was roughly uniform.

13 Jbeta primers and 60 Vbeta primers were used for the PCR. This table comes from immunoSEQ multiplex PCR, and its TCRdb copy is limited to in-frame clones, with some not included. Of approximately 140,000 clones in the sample, roughly 75% were seen once. This clone was seen repeatedly, ten times or more. The antigen is unknown. This clonotype was sampled from a man aged 25 to 40 in good health and CMV-seronegative. Sequencing input: PBMCs.

In DNA form, the CDR3 reads TGTGCCAGCAGTTTAAACCCCGAGTACAATGAGCAGTTCTTC. This sequence encodes CASSLNPEYNEQFF. This sequence joins TRBV6-1 and TRBJ2-1; unclear D gene. V lost 5 bases and J lost 4, with 12 bases in between. Germline CDR1 MNHNS, CDR2 SASEGT. This CDR3 is 14 amino acids long.